This T cell receptor beta chain was profiled in a study of monozygotic twins with cystic fibrosis. Background on the study: Libraries were built from approximately 3 micrograms of fragmented DNA using approximately 16 PCR cycles. The study, taken as a whole, reports: V usage most resembled the co-twin in 13 of 16 pairs. Low clonality (median 0.0095) suggested a mostly naive repertoire. Nucleotide-identical clonotype sharing was significantly higher within monozygotic CF twin pairs than between unrelated CF individuals.

With respect to this clone: Its target is not known.

Here immunoSEQ multiplex PCR was the method, and the copy in TCRdb shows in-frame clones only, minus some. The sample carries roughly 11,000 clones, over 75% recorded once. CDR1 is MNHEY and CDR2 is SVGAGI in the germline V gene. This CDR3 is built from 15 residues. V lost 0 bases, J lost 4 bases, and 12 bases lay in between. Sequencing was carried out using blood. The receptor's source is a man aged 18-30 years with cystic fibrosis. The chain recombines TRBV6-5 with TRBJ1-2; D possibly corresponds to TRBD1 (5 bases). CDR3: CASSYSGGVGYGYTF. CDR3 DNA sequence: TGTGCCAGCAGTTACTCGGGAGGGGTGGGCTATGGCTACACCTTC.